The rows below give T cell receptor beta chains drawn from one sample of a study of Graves' ophthalmopathy and Graves' hyperthyroidism. TCRdb processed the multiplex PCR reads anew with MiXCR; each CDR3 protein has one entry. Of about 370,000 distinct CDR3 sequences listed, approximately 18% are singletons. The specimen sequenced was peripheral blood. These receptors originate from an adult woman with stable Graves' hyperthyroidism. CDR3s include the opening cysteine and the closing phenylalanine or tryptophan. The D gene is left open where the match is weak. Part of the rows lack a size; the others show once, few, many or a class for expanded clones.

>TRBJ2-7|many|NA|TRBV6-5
CASSPGTVGGEQYF
TGTGCCAGCAGTCCTGGGACGGTCGGCGGCGAGCAGTACTTC
>TRBJ2-7|NA|TRBD2|TRBV28
CASRPTSGSTQSPYEQYF
TGTGCCAGCAGGCCGACTAGCGGGAGTACCCAGTCCCCCTACGAGCAGTACTTC
>TRBJ1-2|many|NA|TRBV29-1
CSVTDTYGYTF
TGCAGCGTTACCGATACCTATGGCTACACCTTC
>TRBJ2-4|many|TRBD2|TRBV5-1
CASSEGLAGVVNIQYF
TGCGCCAGCAGCGAAGGACTAGCGGGAGTCGTAAACATTCAGTACTTC
>TRBJ2-7|many|TRBD1|TRBV10-3
CAITPPGQGRLEQYF
TGTGCCATCACACCGCCGGGACAGGGGCGTCTCGAGCAGTACTTC
>TRBJ2-5|many|TRBD2|TRBV28
CASSLSSGGRGQETQYF
TGTGCCAGCAGTTTATCCTCGGGCGGGAGGGGCCAAGAGACCCAGTACTTC
>TRBJ2-7|many|NA|TRBV27
CASSEDGSTLSYEQYF
TGTGCCAGCAGTGAGGACGGATCAACCCTCTCCTACGAGCAGTACTTC
>TRBJ2-5|many|NA|TRBV6-1
CASSPTGTEETQYF
TGTGCCAGCAGCCCAACCGGGACTGAAGAGACCCAGTACTTC
>TRBJ2-7|many|NA|TRBV6-2/TRBV6-3
CASSYAGGVYEQYF
TGTGCCAGCAGTTACGCTGGAGGTGTATACGAGCAGTACTTC
>TRBJ2-7|many|TRBD2|TRBV11-2
CASSLDRLAGGGEQYF
TGTGCCAGCAGCTTAGATCGACTAGCGGGAGGAGGCGAGCAGTACTTC
>TRBJ2-5|many|NA|TRBV6-5
CASRTSYQETQYF
TGTGCCAGCAGGACTTCGTACCAAGAGACCCAGTACTTC
>TRBJ1-2|many|NA|TRBV10-1
CASSQDQAYGYTF
TGCGCCAGCAGTCAGGACCAGGCCTATGGCTACACCTTC
>TRBJ2-2|few|NA|TRBV7-2
CASSLQGFQSGELFF
TGTGCCAGCAGCTTACAGGGGTTTCAGTCCGGGGAGCTGTTTTTT
>TRBJ1-2|many|TRBD1|TRBV6-1
CASSGRGQGGRANYGYTF
TGTGCCAGCAGTGGACGAGGGCAGGGGGGGAGGGCCAACTATGGCTACACCTTC
>TRBJ2-7|many|NA|TRBV6-5
CASSLGLSYEQYF
TGTGCCAGCAGTTTGGGACTTTCCTACGAGCAGTACTTC
>TRBJ1-5|many|TRBD1|TRBV28
CATDRGLGQPQHF
TGTGCCACGGACAGGGGGCTAGGTCAGCCCCAGCATTTT
>TRBJ2-7|many|NA|TRBV6-1
CASSELPGTLYEQYF
TGTGCCAGCAGCGAACTTCCAGGGACTCTCTACGAGCAGTACTTC
>TRBJ1-1|few|NA|TRBV27
CASSPNPGRGNTEAFF
TGTGCCAGCAGTCCCAATCCGGGACGGGGGAACACTGAAGCTTTCTTT
>TRBJ2-5|many|NA|TRBV4-3
CASSQDPYDGQETQYF
TGCGCCAGCAGCCAAGACCCGTACGACGGCCAAGAGACCCAGTACTTC
>TRBJ1-3|NA|TRBD1|TRBV7-8
CASSSGTVDTIYF
TGTGCCAGCAGTTCCGGGACAGTAGACACCATATATTTT
>TRBJ1-1|few|NA|TRBV5-6
CASSPTGNGSPEAFF
TGTGCCAGCAGCCCCACAGGGAACGGGTCCCCTGAAGCTTTCTTT
>TRBJ2-5|many|NA|TRBV7-8
CASSLGGRGQETQYF
TGTGCCAGCAGCTTAGGGGGCAGAGGTCAAGAGACCCAGTACTTC
>TRBJ2-5|few|NA|TRBV6-1
CASSQGSRETQYF
TGTGCCAGCAGCCAGGGGTCCCGAGAGACCCAGTACTTC
>TRBJ1-1|many|NA|TRBV28
CASSSRGVNTEAFF
TGTGCCAGCAGTTCAAGGGGGGTGAACACTGAAGCTTTCTTT
>TRBJ1-3|many|NA|TRBV7-8
CASSPPRRLASGNTIYF
TGTGCCAGCAGCCCTCCCCGACGGTTGGCCTCTGGAAACACCATATATTTT
>TRBJ1-5|many|NA|TRBV24-1
CATSDPNQPQHF
TGTGCCACCAGTGATCCAAATCAGCCCCAGCATTTT
>TRBJ1-6|NA|NA|TRBV6-1
CASRILSPLHF
TGTGCCAGCAGAATCCTGTCACCCCTCCACTTT
>TRBJ1-5|many|NA|TRBV19
CASSMVSGINQPQHF
TGTGCCAGTAGTATGGTGAGCGGTATCAATCAGCCCCAGCATTTT
>TRBJ2-5|many|NA|TRBV28
CASSLFAVRVREGTQYF
TGTGCCAGCAGTTTATTTGCCGTCCGGGTACGAGAGGGGACCCAGTACTTC
>TRBJ2-5|many|NA|TRBV2
CASVVEETQYF
TGTGCCAGCGTTGTGGAAGAGACCCAGTACTTC
>TRBJ2-7|many|TRBD2|TRBV13
CASSFLPSGLAAYEQYF
TGTGCCAGCAGCTTTCTCCCCTCCGGACTAGCTGCCTACGAGCAGTACTTC
>TRBJ2-5|few|TRBD1|TRBV29-1
CSVDKGAPGETQYF
TGCAGCGTTGATAAGGGGGCGCCGGGAGAGACCCAGTACTTC
>TRBJ2-7|many|TRBD2|TRBV27
CASRVSGSGGQYF
TGTGCCAGCAGGGTTAGCGGGAGCGGCGGGCAGTACTTC
>TRBJ1-2|many|TRBD1|TRBV29-1
CSAIRQGLHTF
TGCAGCGCTATACGACAGGGTTTACACACCTTC
>TRBJ2-7|many|NA|TRBV27
CASSLDRVGSYEQYF
TGTGCCAGCAGTTTGGACCGGGTGGGATCCTACGAGCAGTACTTC
>TRBJ1-1|NA|NA|TRBV6-1
CASSVTENTEAFF
TGTGCCAGCAGTGTTACGGAGAACACTGAAGCTTTCTTT
>TRBJ1-6|many|TRBD1|TRBV2
CASSAEGQSLNSPLHF
TGTGCCAGCAGTGCTGAGGGACAGAGCCTCAATTCACCCCTCCACTTT
>TRBJ2-5|many|TRBD2|TRBV29-1
CSVDGESGRASETQYF
TGCAGCGTTGATGGGGAGAGCGGGAGGGCCTCGGAGACCCAGTACTTC
>TRBJ2-5|many|NA|TRBV6-5
CASSYGGDHHQETQYF
TGTGCCAGCAGTTACGGAGGAGATCACCATCAAGAGACCCAGTACTTC
>TRBJ1-2|many|TRBD1|TRBV6-5
CASSSGTGGGYTF
TGTGCCAGCAGCTCCGGGACAGGGGGTGGCTACACCTTC
>TRBJ1-6|many|NA|TRBV5-1
CASRATTAWDSPLHF
TGCGCCAGCAGGGCGACAACCGCCTGGGATTCACCCCTCCACTTT
>TRBJ2-5|few|NA|TRBV5-1
CASSLEFLPETQYF
TGCGCCAGCAGCTTGGAGTTCCTCCCAGAGACCCAGTACTTC
>TRBJ1-2|many|NA|TRBV19
CASSILEDYGYTF
TGTGCCAGTAGTATATTGGAGGACTATGGCTACACCTTC
>TRBJ1-5|many|NA|TRBV28
CASSLAFRVTPPPQHF
TGTGCCAGCAGTCTAGCGTTCCGGGTCACCCCCCCGCCCCAGCATTTT
>TRBJ2-7|NA|NA|TRBV30
CAWSRRAGSYEQYF
TGTGCCTGGAGTCGGAGGGCCGGATCCTACGAGCAGTACTTC
>TRBJ2-5|many|NA|TRBV12-3/TRBV12-4
CASKNGRSGTQYF
TGTGCCAGCAAAAACGGCAGGTCGGGGACCCAGTACTTC
>TRBJ2-5|many|TRBD1|TRBV7-9
CASSPGQGFETQYF
TGTGCCAGCTCTCCGGGACAGGGGTTCGAGACCCAGTACTTC
>TRBJ2-7|many|TRBD2|TRBV7-6
CASSLNAGAYEQYF
TGTGCCAGCAGCTTAAACGCGGGAGCCTACGAGCAGTACTTC
>TRBJ2-7|many|NA|TRBV28
CASSPESSGRFYEQYF
TGTGCCAGCAGTCCCGAAAGCTCTGGTCGCTTCTACGAGCAGTACTTC
>TRBJ2-7|many|TRBD2|TRBV3-1
CASSQVGGGWNYEQYF
TGTGCCAGCAGCCAAGTGGGCGGGGGTTGGAACTACGAGCAGTACTTC
>TRBJ2-7|many|TRBD2|TRBV11-2
CASSPPGLAGGYEQYF
TGTGCCAGCAGCCCCCCCGGACTAGCGGGGGGTTACGAGCAGTACTTC